These 21 T cell receptor beta chains share one sample of origin, sequenced in a study of CD8 T cells in Susac syndrome. Roughly 0.5 to 1 ug RNA was reverse transcribed with random hexamers. TCRdb analysed the immunoSEQ multiplex PCR reads with MiXCR anew, one entry per CDR3 protein. The sample holds some 260,000 distinct CDR3 sequences, approximately 85% seen once. Sequenced: CD8+ T cells from PBMCs. These receptors were obtained from a human donor with multiple sclerosis.

The chain is built from TRBV4-2 and TRBJ2-3, with TRBD1 as a possible D gene (6 bases). With 4 bases removed from V and 4 bases from J, the gap between germline ends came to 15 bases. This CDR3 is built from 15 residues. CDR1 is LGHNA, CDR2 YNFKEQ, per germline. CDR3 in amino acids: CASSPTLGQSDTQYF. The CDR3 region has the DNA TGTGCCAGCAGCCCTACCCTAGGACAGTCAGATACGCAGTATTTT.

This chain joins TRBV27 and TRBJ2-3, with no clear D. Germline V gene data show CDR1 as MNHEY and CDR2 as SMNVEV (reference sequence). The V gene lost 3 bases and the J gene lost 4 bases, with 8 bases spanning the gap. The CDR3 is made up of 13 amino acids. DNA of the CDR3: TGTGCCAGCAGTTTTGGGTTCCCAGATACGCAGTATTTT. Translating it yields CASSFGFPDTQYF.

This clonotype was counted between two and nine times. The CDR3 sequence is CSVGGLAGGLGTYNEQFF. The CDR3 nucleotides read TGCAGCGTTGGGGGACTAGCGGGAGGCCTTGGGACTTACAATGAGCAGTTCTTC. The chain has TRBV29-1 and TRBJ2-1; 15 bases are shared with TRBD2. There are 18 residues in the CDR3. Germline V gene data show CDR1 as SQVTM and CDR2 as ANQGSEA. V lost 4 bases, J lost 4 bases, and 11 bases stayed unmatched.

This clonotype was picked up one time. This chain connects TRBV10-2 to TRBJ2-5; 7 nucleotides line up with TRBD2. The CDR3 covers 14 residues. V was clipped by 6 bases and J by 1 base; unmatched bases: 5. CDR1 WSHSY and CDR2 SAAADI come from the germline V gene. The CDR3 is CASSSSGIQETQYF. The DNA for the CDR3 is TGCGCCAGCAGCTCAAGCGGGATCCAAGAGACCCAGTACTTC.

The gene calls are TRBV12-3 or TRBV12-4 and TRBJ1-2; 8 bases fit TRBD1. V lost 5 bases to trimming and J lost 4 bases; unmatched junction nucleotides: 9. There are 15 residues in the CDR3. In DNA form, the CDR3 reads TGTGCCAGCAGTAACCGGGACAGGTTGCTCTATGGCTACACCTTC. This encodes CASSNRDRLLYGYTF.

V is TRBV7-9 and J is TRBJ1-5; 7 nucleotides line up with TRBD1. V was pared by 5 bases and J by 4 bases, with 8 bases of the junction left unmatched. CDR3 length: 15 amino acids. Germline assignment: CDR1 SEHNR and CDR2 FQNEAQ (reference sequence). In DNA form, the CDR3 reads TGTGCCAGCAGCCAGGGGGTCCCGGAGAATCAGCCCCAGCATTTT. Its protein is CASSQGVPENQPQHF.

V is TRBV20-1 and J is TRBJ2-2, with 15 bases fitting TRBD2. The V and J ends lost 3 bases and 7 bases, in that order; junction bases with no gene match: 12. CDR1 and CDR2 (germline): DFQATT, SNEGSKA (reference sequence). This CDR3 spans 18 amino acids. CDR3 in DNA: TGCAGTGCTAGCTCGGGACTAGCGGGAGGTGTGCCGGGCGGGGAGCTGTTTTTT. Translated: CSASSGLAGGVPGGELFF.

The rearrangement uses TRBV6-1 and TRBJ2-1, with D possibly matching TRBD2 (6 bases). CDR1 is MNHNS and CDR2 is SASEGT in the germline V gene. The CDR3 has 17 residues. V was shortened by 3 bases and J by 4 bases, with 19 bases between the two germline ends. The CDR3 protein is CASSEWGGGSAYNEQFF. The CDR3 region has the DNA TGTGCCAGCAGTGAGTGGGGAGGTGGGAGCGCGTACAATGAGCAGTTCTTC.

This chain links TRBV11-2 with TRBJ2-2; D gene ambiguous. The V gene lost 10 bases and the J gene lost 1 base, with 25 bases spanning the gap. The CDR3 contains 18 residues. From germline, CDR1 is SGHAT and CDR2 FQNNGV. The CDR3 nucleotides are TGTGCCACCTGGCGAGCCTCACGCCCGGATAAGAACACCGGGGAGCTGTTTTTT. Translating it yields CATWRASRPDKNTGELFF. Looking up the rest from reference TRBV11-2 and TRBJ2-2 gives the full variable domain: EAGVAQSPRYKIIEKRQSVAFWCNPISGHATLYWYQQILGQGPKLLIQFQNNGVVDDSQLPKDRFSAERLKGVDSTLKIQPAKLEDSAVYLCATWRASRPDKNTGELFFGEGSRLTVL.

The rearrangement links TRBV28 to TRBJ2-1; D is undetermined. The length of the CDR3 is 17 residues. Germline V gene data show CDR1 as MDHEN and CDR2 as SYDVKM. Trimming stripped 3 bases from V and 4 bases from J, with 19 bases between. The CDR3 bases are TGTGCCAGCAGTTTCCCCATCGACCCAACCCCTTACAATGAGCAGTTCTTC. Translated: CASSFPIDPTPYNEQFF.

This sequence joins TRBV6-5 and TRBJ1-5; D gene unclear. The CDR3 length is 14 residues. Germline V gene lookup returns CDR1 MNHEY and CDR2 SVGAGI. The ends were cut back, 2 bases at V and 2 bases at J, with 7 bases in the middle. CDR3 sequence reads: CASSYGSGNQPQHF. In DNA, the CDR3 is TGTGCCAGCAGTTACGGGAGTGGCAATCAGCCCCAGCATTTT.

The chain links TRBV10-1 to TRBJ2-6; 7 nucleotides align to TRBD2. CDR1 WNHNN and CDR2 SYGVQD come from the germline V gene (reference sequence). This CDR3 has 19 residues. After removal of 6 bases from V and 1 base from J, the junction contained 15 bases not matched to a gene. The DNA for the CDR3 is TGCGCCAGCAGAAACTGGACTAGTCGCTCCCTATCTGGGGCCAACGTCCTGACTTTC. Amino acid sequence: CASRNWTSRSLSGANVLTF.

This sequence joins TRBV27 and TRBJ2-3; the D gene is possibly TRBD2 (6 bases). Germline CDR1 MNHEY, CDR2 SMNVEV (reference sequence). V lost 5 bases and J 4 bases, leaving 16 bases between the germline ends. This CDR3 is 15 amino acids long. DNA of the CDR3: TGTGCCAGCAGTGCGACTAGAACCCAAGCAGATACGCAGTATTTT. Protein sequence: CASSATRTQADTQYF.

The chain combines TRBV7-9 with TRBJ2-2; no reliable D call. The CDR3 sequence is 14 residues long. Germline V lookup: CDR1 SEHNR, CDR2 FQNEAQ (reference sequence). Trimming took off 5 bases at V and 1 base at J, with 8 bases between the two ends. In nucleotides, the CDR3 is TGTGCCAGCAGCCCCCCGGGGAACACCGGGGAGCTGTTTTTT. Protein: CASSPPGNTGELFF.

V is TRBV28 and J is TRBJ2-1, with 8 positions matching TRBD2. The J segment lost 0 bases and the V segment lost 5 bases, leaving 3 bases of the junction unmatched. CDR1 MDHEN and CDR2 SYDVKM come from the germline V gene. The CDR3 has 15 residues. CDR3 loop: CASSGSGISYNEQFF. DNA for the CDR3: TGTGCCAGCAGTGGTAGCGGGATCTCCTACAATGAGCAGTTCTTC.

Here the CDR3 DNA reads TGTGCCAGCAGGGGGTTGGCACAACGAGAGACCCAGTACTTC. It encodes CASRGLAQRETQYF. The chain has TRBV28 and TRBJ2-5; D is ambiguous. The germline gives CDR1 MDHEN, CDR2 SYDVKM. CDR3 length: 14 amino acids. V lost 6 bases and J lost 4, with 15 bases in between.

V and J are TRBV14 and TRBJ1-1; D remains unclear. The CDR3 runs 12 residues. Germline CDR1 SGHDN, CDR2 FVKESK. The V and J ends lost 0 bases and 7 bases respectively, with 6 bases between them. Here the CDR3 DNA reads TGTGCCAGCAGCCAAGATTTCGGTGAAGCTTTCTTT. Translated: CASSQDFGEAFF.

This rearrangement joins TRBV4-1 to TRBJ1-2, with a weak D call TRBD1 (6 bases). CDR3 size: 12 residues. Trimming pared 7 bases from V and 5 bases from J, leaving 11 bases between. In germline, CDR1 is MGHRA, CDR2 YSYEKL. CDR3 nucleotides: TGCGCCAGCACGGACAGATTTTATGGCTACACCTTC. It translates to CASTDRFYGYTF.

The J gene is TRBJ2-5, the V gene TRBV7-8, with 7 nucleotides matching TRBD2. The germline CDR1 and CDR2 sequences are SGHVS and FQNEAQ. J lost 2 bases, V lost 2 bases, and 5 bases had no gene match. The CDR3 sequence is 15 residues long. CDR3 amino acids: CASSLSSSGQETQYF. CDR3 nucleotides: TGTGCCAGCAGCTTAAGCTCTAGCGGTCAAGAGACCCAGTACTTC.

The V call is TRBV27, the J call TRBJ2-1; 12 bases map to TRBD2. Per the germline V gene, CDR1 is MNHEY and CDR2 is SMNVEV (reference sequence). V lost 4 bases and J lost 4; bases outside the gene matches: 5. This CDR3 comprises 16 residues. The CDR3 here is CASSSPSGRAYNEQFF. CDR3 DNA: TGTGCCAGCAGTTCCCCTAGCGGGAGGGCGTACAATGAGCAGTTCTTC.

The chain links TRBV10-3 to TRBJ2-1; D gene ambiguous. The length of the CDR3 is 13 residues. Germline lookup yields CDR1 ENHRY and CDR2 SYGVKD. V was shortened by 2 bases and J by 7 bases, with 9 bases between the two germline ends. In DNA, the CDR3 is TGTGCCATCAGTGAGAAGGTCGTTAATGAGCAGTTCTTC. Protein: CAISEKVVNEQFF.